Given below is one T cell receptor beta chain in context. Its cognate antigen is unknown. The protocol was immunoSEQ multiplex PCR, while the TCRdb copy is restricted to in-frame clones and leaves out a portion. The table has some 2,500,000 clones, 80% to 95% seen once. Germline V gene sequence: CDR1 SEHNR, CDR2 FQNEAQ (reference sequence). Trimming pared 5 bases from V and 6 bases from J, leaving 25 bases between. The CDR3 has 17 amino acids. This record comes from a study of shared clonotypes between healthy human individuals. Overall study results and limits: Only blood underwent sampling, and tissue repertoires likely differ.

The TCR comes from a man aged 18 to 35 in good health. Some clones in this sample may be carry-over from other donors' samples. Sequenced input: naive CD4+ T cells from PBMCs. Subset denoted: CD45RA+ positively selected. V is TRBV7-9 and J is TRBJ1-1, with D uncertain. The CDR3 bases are TGTGCCAGCAGCCCCCCCCCTGGCATCCCCCCATGGGCTGAAGCTTTCTTT. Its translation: CASSPPPGIPPWAEAFF.